One sample yielded the 19 T cell receptor beta chains listed below, sequenced in a study of blood T cell repertoires in COVID-19. Profiling relied on immunoSEQ multiplex PCR, and the TCRdb table lists in-frame clones only, not all of them. The data contain approximately 310,000 clones, around 87% of them singletons. Sequenced input: peripheral blood. The origin of the receptors is a woman in her fifties or sixties who had recovered from COVID-19.

The V and J genes are TRBV19 and TRBJ2-5; possibly TRBD1 for D (5 bases). The germline V gene encodes CDR1 LNHDA and CDR2 SQIVND (reference sequence). V dropped 5 bases and J dropped 3 bases, with 19 bases sitting between them. The CDR3 loop spans 16 amino acids. CDR3 region: CASSLSGRASKETQYF. Written as DNA, the CDR3 is TGTGCCAGTAGTCTCTCCGGCAGGGCCTCTAAAGAGACCCAGTACTTC.

The chain joins TRBV9 to TRBJ1-6; TRBD1 matches at 10 bases. Germline CDR1 is SGDLS and CDR2 is YYNGEE. V was clipped by 3 bases and J by 9 bases; unmatched bases: 12. The CDR3 length is 17 residues. The CDR3 sequence: CASSAAGGGQGTSPLHF. The CDR3 coding sequence is TGTGCCAGCAGCGCCGCAGGAGGGGGACAGGGGACTTCACCCCTCCACTTT. Using reference TRBV9 and TRBJ1-6 for the parts outside the CDR3, the full variable domain is DSGVTQTPKHLITATGQRVTLRCSPRSGDLSVYWYQQSLDQGLQFLIQYYNGEERAKGNILERFSAQQFPDLHSELNLSSLELGDSALYFCASSAAGGGQGTSPLHFGNGTRLTVT.

The chain is built from TRBV18 and TRBJ2-5, with D perhaps matching TRBD1 (6 bases). V lost 3 bases to trimming and J lost 4 bases, with 15 bases between them. The CDR3 covers 15 residues. Germline-derived CDR1 and CDR2 are KGHSH and LQKENI. In DNA form, the CDR3 reads TGTGCCAGCTCACCCGCCTTAACAGGGTTAGAGACCCAGTACTTC. It encodes CASSPALTGLETQYF.

This chain links TRBV6-2 or TRBV6-3 with TRBJ2-5; TRBD1 matches at 9 bases. Germline CDR1 MNHEY, CDR2 SVGEGT. This CDR3 is 16 amino acids long. V lost 6 bases, J lost 1 base, and 9 bases stayed unmatched. The CDR3 spells CASSPGTGNTQETQYF. The CDR3 DNA follows: TGTGCCAGCAGCCCCGGGACAGGGAATACCCAAGAGACCCAGTACTTC.

The chain uses TRBV7-9 and TRBJ1-6; 7 positions agree with TRBD1. Germline V gene data show CDR1 as SEHNR and CDR2 as FQNEAQ (reference sequence). The CDR3 runs to 17 residues. V shed 7 bases and J 9 bases; nucleotides not matched to a gene: 18. The CDR3 sequence: CASTPTGTEFPGSPLHF. DNA for the CDR3: TGTGCCAGCACACCGACCGGGACAGAGTTTCCGGGTTCACCCCTCCACTTT.

The V call is TRBV18, the J call TRBJ1-1; TRBD1 aligns across 7 bases. The V gene end was trimmed by 5 bases and the J gene end by 4 bases; junction bases not matched to a gene: 4. Germline-derived CDR1 and CDR2 are KGHSH and LQKENI. The CDR3 is made up of 13 amino acids. CDR3 amino acids: CASSKGTVTEAFF. CDR3 in DNA: TGTGCCAGCTCAAAAGGGACAGTCACTGAAGCTTTCTTT. Combining the CDR3 with reference TRBV18 and TRBJ1-1 gives the whole variable domain NAGVMQNPRHLVRRRGQEARLRCSPMKGHSHVYWYRQLPEEGLKFMVYLQKENIIDESGMPKERFSAEFPKEGPSILRIQQVVRGDSAAYFCASSKGTVTEAFFGQGTRLTVV.

This clone was observed once. The chain carries TRBV10-3 and TRBJ2-7; TRBD1 might be the D (5 bases). The CDR3 is 15 amino acids. The V end lost 3 bases, the J end lost 2 bases, and 14 bases lay between the germline ends. CDR1 and CDR2 from the germline V gene are ENHRY and SYGVKD. The CDR3 DNA sequence: TGTGCCATCAGTGATCCAGGGCGGAACCCCTACGAGCAGTACTTC. Residues: CAISDPGRNPYEQYF.

The rearrangement uses TRBV7-2 and TRBJ2-7; TRBD1 agrees at 7 bases. V gave up 5 bases and J gave up 5 bases; unmatched junction bases: 6. This CDR3 has 13 amino acids. Germline CDR1 SGHTA, CDR2 FQGNSA. The CDR3 DNA is TGTGCCAGCAGCGGTAGGGGGCCCAACGAGCAGTACTTC. Translation: CASSGRGPNEQYF.

The chain has TRBV19 and TRBJ1-6; no definite D call. The V end was cut by 3 bases, the J end by 0 bases, with 9 bases between. Germline V lookup: CDR1 LNHDA, CDR2 SQIVND (reference sequence). This CDR3 has 16 amino acids. Here the CDR3 reads CASSIGRSSYNSPLHF. CDR3 nucleotide sequence: TGTGCCAGTAGTATTGGGAGGAGCTCCTATAATTCACCCCTCCACTTT. Based on the CDR3 plus reference TRBV19 and TRBJ1-6, the full variable domain is DGGITQSPKYLFRKEGQNVTLSCEQNLNHDAMYWYRQDPGQGLRLIYYSQIVNDFQKGDIAEGYSVSREKKESFPLTVTSAQKNPTAFYLCASSIGRSSYNSPLHFGNGTRLTVT.

The chain is built from TRBV14 and TRBJ1-2; the D is unclear. Germline CDR1 and CDR2: SGHDN and FVKESK. CDR3 length: 14 amino acids. V was clipped by 0 bases and J by 3 bases, with 8 bases between them. The CDR3, as DNA: TGTGCCAGCAGCCAAGACCCGGGATACTATGGCTACACCTTC. This encodes CASSQDPGYYGYTF. Variable domain in full (rest from reference TRBV14 and TRBJ1-2): EAGVTQFPSHSVIEKGQTVTLRCDPISGHDNLYWYRRVMGKEIKFLLHFVKESKQDESGMPNNRFLAERTGGTYSTLKVQPAELEDSGVYFCASSQDPGYYGYTFGSGTRLTVV.

The chain has TRBV6-2 or TRBV6-3 and TRBJ2-3; TRBD2 aligns across 7 bases. The V and J ends lost 2 bases and 4 bases, in that order; junction bases with no gene match: 12. The CDR3 is 17 amino acids. The germline V gene has CDR1 MNHEY and CDR2 SVGEGT. The CDR3 reads CASSYRPIGAGADTQYF. The CDR3 nucleotides are TGTGCCAGCAGTTACCGCCCGATTGGGGCGGGAGCAGATACGCAGTATTTT.

The V call is TRBV13, the J call TRBJ1-2; D gene uncertain. Between the trimmed V and J ends, which lost 2 bases and 4 bases, there was a span of 11 bases. The germline V gene has CDR1 PRHDT and CDR2 FYEKMQ (reference sequence). The CDR3 spans 14 residues. CDR3 nucleotides: TGTGCCAGCAGCTTAAGCGGGAAAGTCTATGGCTACACCTTC. Translation gives CASSLSGKVYGYTF.

This sequence joins TRBV11-2 and TRBJ1-6, with D possibly TRBD1 on 6 matching bases. The CDR3 sequence is 13 residues long. In germline, CDR1 is SGHAT, CDR2 FQNNGV. V was pared by 4 bases and J by 11 bases, with 12 bases between. The CDR3 bases are TGTGCCAGCAGCTCCGACAGGCGTACACCCCTCCACTTT. Translation gives CASSSDRRTPLHF.

The CDR3 DNA reads as TGTGCCAGCAGTTTACGGGAGGCCGGGGAGCTGTTTTTT. Protein product: CASSLREAGELFF. The chain employs TRBV12-3 or TRBV12-4 and TRBJ2-2; 7 nucleotides match TRBD2. This CDR3 comprises 13 residues. With V trimmed by 2 bases and J by 6 bases, 0 bases remained unmatched.

This CDR3 reads CATYPRSDGELFF. CDR3 DNA: TGTGCCACCTACCCTAGGTCTGACGGGGAGCTGTTTTTT. This rearrangement joins TRBV28 to TRBJ2-2; no reliable D call. V dropped 10 bases and J dropped 7 bases, with 16 bases sitting between them. Germline V gene lookup returns CDR1 MDHEN and CDR2 SYDVKM. This CDR3 has 13 residues. Together with reference TRBV28 and TRBJ2-2, the CDR3 gives the full variable domain: DVKVTQSSRYLVKRTGEKVFLECVQDMDHENMFWYRQDPGLGLRLIYFSYDVKMKEKGDIPEGYSVSREKKERFSLILESASTNQTSMYLCATYPRSDGELFFGEGSRLTVL.

The chain recombines TRBV3-1 (or the pseudogene TRBV3-2) with TRBJ1-6, with 9 positions matching TRBD1. Per germline, CDR1 LGHDT and CDR2 YNNKEL (reference sequence). CDR3 length equals 14 residues. The V segment lost 6 bases and the J segment 10 bases; nucleotides outside the gene matches: 7. CDR3 in DNA: TGTGCCAGCAGTTCCGGACAGGGGCGGTCACCCCTCCACTTT. Translated, it gives CASSSGQGRSPLHF.

This chain joins TRBV24-1 and TRBJ2-1, with 8 bases aligning to TRBD1. Germline CDR1 and CDR2: KGHDR and SFDVKD. The CDR3 runs to 15 residues. The V and J ends lost 3 bases and 8 bases, in that order; junction bases with no gene match: 8. CDR3 sequence (DNA): TGTGCCACCAGTGATACCAGGACAGGGAGTGATGAGCAGTTCTTC. Its translation: CATSDTRTGSDEQFF.

The gene calls are TRBV2 and TRBJ2-3, with TRBD2 as a possible D gene (7 bases). CDR1 and CDR2 (germline): SNHLY, FYNNEI. The V gene lost 8 bases and the J gene lost 6 bases, with 21 bases spanning the gap. This CDR3 has 15 residues. The CDR3 DNA sequence: TGTGCCAGCTGTGGCGGGGGCCCCGAATATGATACGCAGTATTTT. Translating gives CASCGGGPEYDTQYF.

V and J are TRBV19 and TRBJ2-1; D gene unclear. This CDR3 has 12 amino acids. CDR1 and CDR2 from the germline V gene are LNHDA and SQIVND (reference sequence). Trimming stripped 7 bases from V and 4 bases from J, with 8 bases between. In nucleotides, the CDR3 is TGTGCCAGTACTAGTTTTTACAATGAGCAGTTCTTC. Translating gives CASTSFYNEQFF.